This T cell receptor beta chain was captured by sequencing in a study of T cell responses to AZD1222 COVID-19 vaccine. The study's findings and limits: Only 5 to 7 AZD1222 recipients were seropositive at baseline. Donors, mostly white British, included more females; clonal diversity was possibly underestimated.

Concerning this clone itself: Its antigen is not known.

Assay used: immunoSEQ multiplex PCR; TCRdb lists only in-frame clones, some missing. This sample carries over 100,000 clones, 75% to 90% of them seen once, and the ten largest clones take around 3.1%. This specimen was peripheral blood, taken on day 0 of AZD1222 vaccination. The TCR was taken from an adult in good health.

In nucleotides, the CDR3 is TGTGCCAGCAGTCAGGATGGCTACACCTTC. Protein sequence: CASSQDGYTF. The genes are TRBV25-1 and TRBJ1-2; D unresolved. CDR3 length: 10 amino acids. Germline values: CDR1 MGHDK, CDR2 SYGVNS. With 5 bases removed from V and 6 bases from J, the gap between germline ends came to 4 bases.